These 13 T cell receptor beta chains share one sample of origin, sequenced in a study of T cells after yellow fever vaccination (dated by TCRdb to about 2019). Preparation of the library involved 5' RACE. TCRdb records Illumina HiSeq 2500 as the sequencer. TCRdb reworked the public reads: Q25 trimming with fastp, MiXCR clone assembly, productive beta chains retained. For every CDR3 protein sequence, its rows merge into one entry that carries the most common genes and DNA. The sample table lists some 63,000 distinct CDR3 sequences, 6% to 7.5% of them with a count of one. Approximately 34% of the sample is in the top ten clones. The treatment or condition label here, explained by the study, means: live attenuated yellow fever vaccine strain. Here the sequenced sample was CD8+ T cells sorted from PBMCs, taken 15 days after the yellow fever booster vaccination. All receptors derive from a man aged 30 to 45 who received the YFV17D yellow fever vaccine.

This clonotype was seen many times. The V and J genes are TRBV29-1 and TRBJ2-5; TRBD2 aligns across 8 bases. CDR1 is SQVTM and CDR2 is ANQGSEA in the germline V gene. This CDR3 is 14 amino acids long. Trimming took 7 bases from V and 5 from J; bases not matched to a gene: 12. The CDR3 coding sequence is TGCAGCGCTAAAAGGCCTAGCGGGTACGAGACCCAGTACTTC. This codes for CSAKRPSGYETQYF.

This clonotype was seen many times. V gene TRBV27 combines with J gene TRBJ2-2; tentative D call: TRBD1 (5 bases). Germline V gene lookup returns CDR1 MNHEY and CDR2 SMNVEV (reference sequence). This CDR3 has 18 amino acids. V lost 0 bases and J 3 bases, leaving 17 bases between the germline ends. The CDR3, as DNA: TGTGCCAGCAGTTTATCGGCAGGGAACTATCTCTACACCGGGGAGCTGTTTTTT. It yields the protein CASSLSAGNYLYTGELFF.

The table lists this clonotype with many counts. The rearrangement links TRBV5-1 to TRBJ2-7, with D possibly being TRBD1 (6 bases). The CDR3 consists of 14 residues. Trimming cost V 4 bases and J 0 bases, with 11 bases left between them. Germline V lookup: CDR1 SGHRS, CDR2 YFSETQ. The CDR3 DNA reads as TGCGCCAGCAGCCGTCCGGACAGCTCCTACGAGCAGTACTTC. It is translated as CASSRPDSSYEQYF.

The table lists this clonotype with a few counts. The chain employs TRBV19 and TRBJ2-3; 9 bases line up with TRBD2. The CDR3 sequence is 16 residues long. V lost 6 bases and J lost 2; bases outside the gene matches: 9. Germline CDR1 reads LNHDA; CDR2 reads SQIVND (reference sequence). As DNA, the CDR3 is TGTGCCAGTAGCAGACTAGCGGATTCACTCACAGATACGCAGTATTTT. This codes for CASSRLADSLTDTQYF. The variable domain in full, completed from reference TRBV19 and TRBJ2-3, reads DGGITQSPKYLFRKEGQNVTLSCEQNLNHDAMYWYRQDPGQGLRLIYYSQIVNDFQKGDIAEGYSVSREKKESFPLTVTSAQKNPTAFYLCASSRLADSLTDTQYFGPGTRLTVL.

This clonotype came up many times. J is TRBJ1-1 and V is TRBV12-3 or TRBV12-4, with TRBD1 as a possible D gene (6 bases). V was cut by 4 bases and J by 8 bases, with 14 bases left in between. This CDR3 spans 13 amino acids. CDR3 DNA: TGTGCCAGCAGTTCGGGACACTTCTTAGAAGCTTTCTTT. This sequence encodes CASSSGHFLEAFF.

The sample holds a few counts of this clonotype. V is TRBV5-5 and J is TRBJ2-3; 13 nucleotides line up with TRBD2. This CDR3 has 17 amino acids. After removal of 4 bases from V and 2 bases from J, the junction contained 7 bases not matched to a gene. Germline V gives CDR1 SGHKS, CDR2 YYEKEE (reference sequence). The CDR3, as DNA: TGTGCCAGCAGCGCGGGGACTAGCGGGGATTACACAGATACGCAGTATTTT. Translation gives CASSAGTSGDYTDTQYF.

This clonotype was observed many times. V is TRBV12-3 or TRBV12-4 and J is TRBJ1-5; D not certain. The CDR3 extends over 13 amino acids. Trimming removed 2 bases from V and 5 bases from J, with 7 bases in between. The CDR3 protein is CASSLMEHQPQHF. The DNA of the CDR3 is TGTGCCAGCAGTTTAATGGAGCATCAGCCCCAGCATTTT.

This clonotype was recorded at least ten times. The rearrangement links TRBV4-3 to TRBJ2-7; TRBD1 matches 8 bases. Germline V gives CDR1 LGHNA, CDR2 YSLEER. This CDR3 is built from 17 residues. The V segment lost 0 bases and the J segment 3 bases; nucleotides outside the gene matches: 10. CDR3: CASSQDSQGATYYEQYF. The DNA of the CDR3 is TGCGCCAGCAGCCAAGATTCCCAGGGGGCGACTTACTACGAGCAGTACTTC.

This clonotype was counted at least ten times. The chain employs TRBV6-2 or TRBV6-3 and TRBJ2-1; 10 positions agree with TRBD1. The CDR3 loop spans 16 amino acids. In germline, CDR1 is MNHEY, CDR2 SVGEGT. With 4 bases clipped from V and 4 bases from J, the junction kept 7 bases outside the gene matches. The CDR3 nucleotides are TGTGCCAGCAGTTTTAGCCGGGACAGGGGATACAATGAGCAGTTCTTC. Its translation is CASSFSRDRGYNEQFF.

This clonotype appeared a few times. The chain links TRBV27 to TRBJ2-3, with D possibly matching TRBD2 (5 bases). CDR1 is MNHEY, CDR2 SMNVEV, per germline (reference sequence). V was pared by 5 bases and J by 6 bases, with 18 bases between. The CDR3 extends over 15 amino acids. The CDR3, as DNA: TGTGCCAGCAGTCTTGTCGAGGGATATGATGATACGCAGTATTTT. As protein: CASSLVEGYDDTQYF.

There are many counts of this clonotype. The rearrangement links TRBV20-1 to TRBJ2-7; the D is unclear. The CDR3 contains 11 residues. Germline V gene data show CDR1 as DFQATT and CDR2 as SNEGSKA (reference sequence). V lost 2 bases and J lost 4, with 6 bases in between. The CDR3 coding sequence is TGCAGTGCTAGAACAAGTTACGAGCAGTACTTC. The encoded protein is CSARTSYEQYF.

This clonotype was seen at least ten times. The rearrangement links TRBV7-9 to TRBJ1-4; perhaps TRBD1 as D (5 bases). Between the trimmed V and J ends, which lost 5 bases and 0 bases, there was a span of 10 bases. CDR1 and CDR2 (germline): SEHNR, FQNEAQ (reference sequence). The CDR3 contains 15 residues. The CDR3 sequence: CASSPAGSTNEKLFF. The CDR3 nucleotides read TGTGCCAGCAGCCCTGCAGGGTCAACTAATGAAAAACTGTTTTTT.

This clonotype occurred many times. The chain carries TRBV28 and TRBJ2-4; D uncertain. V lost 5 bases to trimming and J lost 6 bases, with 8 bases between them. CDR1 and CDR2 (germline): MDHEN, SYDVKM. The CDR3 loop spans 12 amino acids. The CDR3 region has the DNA TGTGCCAGCAGTAACGGCGCAAACATTCAGTACTTC. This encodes CASSNGANIQYF.